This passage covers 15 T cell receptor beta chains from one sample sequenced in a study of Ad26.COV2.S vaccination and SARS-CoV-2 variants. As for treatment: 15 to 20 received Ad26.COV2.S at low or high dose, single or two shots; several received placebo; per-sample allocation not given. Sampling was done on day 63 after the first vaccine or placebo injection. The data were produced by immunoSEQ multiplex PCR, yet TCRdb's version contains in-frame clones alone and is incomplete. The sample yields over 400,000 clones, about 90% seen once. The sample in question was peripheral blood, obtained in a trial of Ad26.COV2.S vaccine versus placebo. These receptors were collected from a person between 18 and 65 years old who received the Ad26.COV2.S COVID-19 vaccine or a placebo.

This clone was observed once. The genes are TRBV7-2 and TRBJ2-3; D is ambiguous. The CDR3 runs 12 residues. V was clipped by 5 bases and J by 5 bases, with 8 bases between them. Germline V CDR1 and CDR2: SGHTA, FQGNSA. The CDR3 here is CASSKLLDTQYF. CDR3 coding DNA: TGTGCCAGCAGCAAGCTTCTAGATACGCAGTATTTT.

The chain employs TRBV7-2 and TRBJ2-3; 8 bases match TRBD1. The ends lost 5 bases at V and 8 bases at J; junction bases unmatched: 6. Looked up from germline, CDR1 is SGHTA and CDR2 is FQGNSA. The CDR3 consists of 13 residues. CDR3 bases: TGTGCCAGCAGCCGTCAGGGGGCCACTACGCAGTATTTT. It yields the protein CASSRQGATTQYF.

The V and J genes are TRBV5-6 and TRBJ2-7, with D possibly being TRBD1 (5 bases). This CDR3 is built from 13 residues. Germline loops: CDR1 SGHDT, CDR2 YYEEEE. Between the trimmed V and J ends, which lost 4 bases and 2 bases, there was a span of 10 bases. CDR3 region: CASSQTATYEQYF. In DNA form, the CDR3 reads TGTGCCAGCAGCCAGACAGCTACCTACGAGCAGTACTTC. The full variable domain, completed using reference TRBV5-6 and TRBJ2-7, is DAGVTQSPTHLIKTRGQQVTLRCSPKSGHDTVSWYQQALGQGPQFIFQYYEEEERQRGNFPDRFSGHQFPNYSSELNVNALLLGDSALYLCASSQTATYEQYFGPGTRLTVT.

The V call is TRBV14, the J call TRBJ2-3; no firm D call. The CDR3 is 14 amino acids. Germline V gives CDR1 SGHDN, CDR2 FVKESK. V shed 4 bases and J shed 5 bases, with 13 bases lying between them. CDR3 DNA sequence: TGTGCCAGCAGCCTAACGGTAGGGATAGATACGCAGTATTTT. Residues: CASSLTVGIDTQYF.

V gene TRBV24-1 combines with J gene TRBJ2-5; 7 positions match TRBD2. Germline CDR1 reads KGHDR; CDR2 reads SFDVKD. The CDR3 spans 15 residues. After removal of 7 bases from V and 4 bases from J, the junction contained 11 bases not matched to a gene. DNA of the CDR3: TGTGCCACCAGCCCCGGTGGGGGGGTTCGAGAGACCCAGTACTTC. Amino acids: CATSPGGGVRETQYF.

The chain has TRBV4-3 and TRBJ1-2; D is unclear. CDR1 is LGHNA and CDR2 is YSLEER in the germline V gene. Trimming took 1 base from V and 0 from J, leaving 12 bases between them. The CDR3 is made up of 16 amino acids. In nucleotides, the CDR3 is TGCGCCAGCAGCCAAGTACTTCAAGGGACTAACTATGGCTACACCTTC. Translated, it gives CASSQVLQGTNYGYTF.

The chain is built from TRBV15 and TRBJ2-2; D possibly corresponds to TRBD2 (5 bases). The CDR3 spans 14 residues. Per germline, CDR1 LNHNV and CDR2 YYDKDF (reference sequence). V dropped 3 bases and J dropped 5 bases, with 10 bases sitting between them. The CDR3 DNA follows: TGTGCCACCAGCAGGCTTAGGAGGACCGGGGAGCTGTTTTTT. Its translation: CATSRLRRTGELFF.

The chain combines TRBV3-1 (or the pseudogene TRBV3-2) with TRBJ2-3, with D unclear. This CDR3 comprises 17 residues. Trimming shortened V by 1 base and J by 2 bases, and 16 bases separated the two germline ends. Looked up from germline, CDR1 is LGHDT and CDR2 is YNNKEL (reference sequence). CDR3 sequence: CASSQAETTSFTDTQYF. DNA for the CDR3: TGTGCCAGCAGCCAAGCGGAGACAACCTCTTTCACAGATACGCAGTATTTT.

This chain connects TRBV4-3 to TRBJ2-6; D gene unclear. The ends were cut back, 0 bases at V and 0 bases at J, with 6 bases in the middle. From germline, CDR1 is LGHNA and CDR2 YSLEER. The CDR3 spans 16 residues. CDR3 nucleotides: TGCGCCAGCAGCCAAGACTCCCCCTCTGGGGCCAACGTCCTGACTTTC. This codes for CASSQDSPSGANVLTF.

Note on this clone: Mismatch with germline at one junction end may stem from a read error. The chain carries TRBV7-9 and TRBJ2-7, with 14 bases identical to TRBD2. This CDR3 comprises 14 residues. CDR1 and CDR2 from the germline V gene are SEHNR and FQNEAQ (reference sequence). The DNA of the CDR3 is TGTGCCAGCAGCCTAGGGACTAGCGGGGGTGTTTCTGACTTC. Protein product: CASSLGTSGGVSDF.

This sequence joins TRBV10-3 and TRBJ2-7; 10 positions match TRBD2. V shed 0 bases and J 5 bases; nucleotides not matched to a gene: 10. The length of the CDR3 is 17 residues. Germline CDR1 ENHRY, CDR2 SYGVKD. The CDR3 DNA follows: TGTGCCATCAGTGAGTCAACACTGGGACTAGCGAACCACGAGCAGTACTTC. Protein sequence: CAISESTLGLANHEQYF.

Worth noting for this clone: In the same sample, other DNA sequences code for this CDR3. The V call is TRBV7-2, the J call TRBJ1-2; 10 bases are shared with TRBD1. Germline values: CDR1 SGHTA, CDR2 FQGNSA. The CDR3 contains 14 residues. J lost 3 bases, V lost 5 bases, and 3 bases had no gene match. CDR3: CASSPGTGDYGYTF. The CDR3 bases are TGTGCCAGCAGCCCCGGGACAGGGGACTATGGCTACACCTTC.

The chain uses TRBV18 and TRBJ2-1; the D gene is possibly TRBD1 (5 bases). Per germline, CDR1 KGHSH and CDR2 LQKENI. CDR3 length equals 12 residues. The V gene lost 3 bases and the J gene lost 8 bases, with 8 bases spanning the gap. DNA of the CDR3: TGTGCCAGCTCACCGGGGCTCGATGAGCAGTTCTTC. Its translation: CASSPGLDEQFF.

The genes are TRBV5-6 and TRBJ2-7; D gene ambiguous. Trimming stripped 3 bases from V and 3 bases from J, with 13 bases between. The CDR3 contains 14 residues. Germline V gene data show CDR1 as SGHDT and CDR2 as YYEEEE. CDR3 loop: CASSYRGRNYEQYF. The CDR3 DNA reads TGTGCCAGCAGCTACAGAGGCAGGAACTACGAGCAGTACTTC.

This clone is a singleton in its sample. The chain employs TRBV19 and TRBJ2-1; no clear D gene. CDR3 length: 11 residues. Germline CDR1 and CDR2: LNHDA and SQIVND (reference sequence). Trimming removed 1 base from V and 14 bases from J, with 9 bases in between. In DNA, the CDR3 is TGTGCCAGTAGTATAGGCAGGACGGAGTTCTTC. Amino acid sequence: CASSIGRTEFF.